Shown below are 22 T cell receptor beta chains from a single sample sequenced in a study of blood T cell repertoires in COVID-19. Only in-frame clones appear in the TCRdb table, and some are missing; sequencing was by immunoSEQ multiplex PCR. This sample has 200,000 to 250,000 clones, with 88% found just once. The sample taken for sequencing was PBMCs or T cells enriched from blood (not recorded which). These receptor sequences come from a woman aged 25 to 39 who had recovered from COVID-19.

The chain recombines TRBV2 with TRBJ2-3, with 9 bases lining up with TRBD2. Germline trimming cut 6 bases from V and 3 bases from J; bases unmatched to any gene: 4. The CDR3 length is 14 residues. CDR1 is SNHLY, CDR2 FYNNEI, per germline. The CDR3 nucleotides are TGTGCCAGCAGATCTAGCGGGGTGACAGATACGCAGTATTTT. It translates to CASRSSGVTDTQYF.

The gene calls are TRBV4-2 and TRBJ2-3; D is perhaps TRBD2 (7 bases). V gave up 0 bases and J gave up 4 bases, with 11 bases separating them. Germline V gene lookup returns CDR1 LGHNA and CDR2 YNFKEQ. The CDR3 covers 15 residues. The CDR3 loop reads CASSQEGGRADTQYF. DNA of the CDR3: TGTGCCAGCAGCCAAGAAGGGGGGAGGGCAGATACGCAGTATTTT.

J is TRBJ1-2 and V is TRBV4-2; possible D gene TRBD1, 5 bases. The CDR3 is 13 amino acids. V lost 4 bases and J lost 4, with 10 bases in between. Germline V lookup: CDR1 LGHNA, CDR2 YNFKEQ. The CDR3 DNA follows: TGTGCCAGCAGCCCTGGCGGGGGCTATGGCTACACCTTC. It codes for CASSPGGGYGYTF.

This chain links TRBV18 with TRBJ2-7, with 10 bases that match TRBD2. Germline CDR1 and CDR2: KGHSH and LQKENI. The CDR3 extends over 16 amino acids. The ends lost 1 base at V and 3 bases at J; junction bases unmatched: 6. The CDR3 DNA reads TGTGCCAGCTCACCACTAGCGGGGGGACCTTTCTACGAGCAGTACTTC. This codes for CASSPLAGGPFYEQYF.

J is TRBJ2-7 and V is TRBV6-2 or TRBV6-3; D not certain. V lost 2 bases and J 4 bases, leaving 18 bases between the germline ends. The CDR3 sequence is 16 residues long. Germline V gives CDR1 MNHEY, CDR2 SVGEGT. For the CDR3, the DNA is TGTGCCAGCAGTTACAATCTTATAGAATACAGATACGAGCAGTACTTC. It yields the protein CASSYNLIEYRYEQYF.

The V call is TRBV25-1, the J call TRBJ2-3; 12 bases match TRBD2. CDR1 is MGHDK and CDR2 is SYGVNS in the germline V gene. The CDR3 covers 16 residues. J lost 4 bases, V lost 2 bases, and 4 bases had no gene match. This CDR3 is CASSEGLAGRSDTQYF. As DNA, the CDR3 is TGTGCCAGCAGTGAAGGACTAGCGGGAAGGTCAGATACGCAGTATTTT.

V gene TRBV6-5 combines with J gene TRBJ1-4; 7 bases agree with TRBD1. From germline, CDR1 is MNHEY and CDR2 SVGAGI. This CDR3 spans 14 amino acids. J lost 7 bases, V lost 6 bases, and 8 bases had no gene match. CDR3 nucleotide sequence: TGTGCCAGCAGCCTCCGACAGGGAGGTGAAAAACTGTTTTTT. This encodes CASSLRQGGEKLFF.

The rearrangement links TRBV3-1 (or the pseudogene TRBV3-2) to TRBJ2-7; D remains unclear. Germline loops: CDR1 LGHDT, CDR2 YNNKEL (reference sequence). The CDR3 runs 14 residues. Deletions cut 4 bases from V and 2 bases from J, with 12 bases between. CDR3 region: CASSPYGSPYEQYF. Written as DNA, the CDR3 is TGTGCCAGCAGCCCATACGGGTCACCCTACGAGCAGTACTTC.

The rearrangement joins TRBV7-2 to TRBJ1-3; no reliable D call. The germline V gene has CDR1 SGHTA and CDR2 FQGNSA. The CDR3 extends over 16 amino acids. V was cut by 2 bases and J by 0 bases, with 11 bases left in between. For the CDR3, the DNA is TGTGCCAGCAGCTTATCCCCAGCGCTCTCTGGAAACACCATATATTTT. It codes for CASSLSPALSGNTIYF.

The chain combines TRBV4-2 with TRBJ1-1; no clear D gene. V gave up 0 bases and J gave up 5 bases, with 13 bases separating them. Per germline, CDR1 LGHNA and CDR2 YNFKEQ. The CDR3 is 15 amino acids. The CDR3 DNA sequence: TGTGCCAGCAGCCAAGATCCGGAAGGGAGTACTGAAGCTTTCTTT. Protein: CASSQDPEGSTEAFF.

This chain links TRBV6-5 with TRBJ1-2, with unresolved D. V was shortened by 4 bases and J by 8 bases, with 14 bases between the two germline ends. Germline CDR1 reads MNHEY; CDR2 reads SVGAGI. The CDR3 has 13 amino acids. This CDR3 reads CASSSRREGGYTF. DNA for the CDR3: TGTGCCAGCAGTTCTCGGAGGGAAGGCGGCTACACCTTC.

The gene calls are TRBV6-2 or TRBV6-3 and TRBJ2-1; the match to TRBD2 covers 8 bases. This CDR3 has 14 residues. V trimming: 5 bases; J trimming: 2 bases; junction bases outside the gene matches: 2. Germline V gives CDR1 MNHEY, CDR2 SVGEGT. The CDR3 here is CASSQAGAYNEQFF. The CDR3 coding sequence is TGTGCCAGCAGTCAAGCGGGGGCCTACAATGAGCAGTTCTTC.

This chain connects TRBV5-1 to TRBJ1-2; a weak D match, TRBD1 (5 bases). The CDR3 runs to 16 residues. The V gene lost 3 bases and the J gene lost 0 bases, with 15 bases spanning the gap. Germline V lookup: CDR1 SGHRS, CDR2 YFSETQ. CDR3 sequence: CASSSLDTRSNYGYTF. CDR3 in DNA: TGCGCCAGCAGCTCTTTGGACACAAGGTCTAACTATGGCTACACCTTC.

On this clone itself: In the same sample, other DNA sequences code for this CDR3. The rearrangement links TRBV7-9 to TRBJ1-3; tentative D call: TRBD1 (5 bases). The V end lost 3 bases, the J end lost 0 bases, and 6 bases lay between the germline ends. The CDR3 consists of 14 residues. Germline CDR1 and CDR2: SEHNR and FQNEAQ (reference sequence). The CDR3, as DNA: TGTGCCAGCAGCTTGGGGGGCTCTGGAAACACCATATATTTT. Translation: CASSLGGSGNTIYF.

This clone is a singleton in its sample. The gene calls are TRBV11-2 and TRBJ1-2; D ambiguous. Trimming removed 0 bases from V and 4 bases from J, with 6 bases in between. The length of the CDR3 is 13 residues. The germline V gene has CDR1 SGHAT and CDR2 FQNNGV. CDR3 residues: CASSLEQIYGYTF. Written as DNA, the CDR3 is TGTGCCAGCAGCTTAGAACAGATCTATGGCTACACCTTC. Filled out from reference TRBV11-2 and TRBJ1-2, the complete variable domain reads EAGVAQSPRYKIIEKRQSVAFWCNPISGHATLYWYQQILGQGPKLLIQFQNNGVVDDSQLPKDRFSAERLKGVDSTLKIQPAKLEDSAVYLCASSLEQIYGYTFGSGTRLTVV.

This clone was recorded once. This chain connects TRBV29-1 to TRBJ1-1; D is unclear. The CDR3 is 12 residues long. Trimming left V 3 bases short and J 1 base short, with 6 bases between. Germline V gene sequence: CDR1 SQVTM, CDR2 ANQGSEA. The DNA for the CDR3 is TGCAGCGTTGAGGAGAGGAACACTGAAGCTTTCTTT. Translating it yields CSVEERNTEAFF.

The chain uses TRBV7-9 and TRBJ2-7, with TRBD1 as a possible D gene (5 bases). V was pared by 0 bases and J by 3 bases, with 12 bases between. The CDR3 covers 15 residues. Germline V gives CDR1 SEHNR, CDR2 FQNEAQ (reference sequence). This chain's CDR3 is CASSLAAGSYYEQYF. CDR3 bases: TGTGCCAGCAGCTTAGCGGCAGGGTCCTACTACGAGCAGTACTTC.

The chain employs TRBV2 and TRBJ2-2, with 10 bases matching TRBD1. The ends lost 6 bases at V and 7 bases at J; junction bases unmatched: 2. Germline CDR1 SNHLY, CDR2 FYNNEI. The CDR3 consists of 13 residues. The CDR3 DNA sequence: TGTGCCAGCAGGACAGGGGGCATCGGGGAGCTGTTTTTT. Translation: CASRTGGIGELFF.

This chain uses TRBV19 with TRBJ1-3; D remains unclear. The CDR3 consists of 13 residues. Trimming took 5 bases from V and 0 from J, leaving 5 bases between them. CDR1 is LNHDA and CDR2 is SQIVND in the germline V gene (reference sequence). This CDR3 reads CASSRDSGNTIYF. The CDR3 DNA reads as TGTGCCAGTAGTCGGGACTCTGGAAACACCATATATTTT.

This sequence joins TRBV11-2 and TRBJ1-6; no reliable D call. CDR3 size: 16 residues. Germline values: CDR1 SGHAT, CDR2 FQNNGV. V lost 5 bases and J lost 9, with 20 bases in between. The CDR3 here is CASSPSPPGGGSPLHF. The CDR3 coding sequence is TGTGCCAGCAGCCCGAGTCCCCCAGGAGGAGGTTCACCCCTCCACTTT.

The rearrangement links TRBV5-1 to TRBJ2-3; 15 nucleotides line up with TRBD2. Germline trimming cut 4 bases from V and 4 bases from J; bases unmatched to any gene: 4. CDR3 length: 16 residues. Per the germline V gene, CDR1 is SGHRS and CDR2 is YFSETQ. CDR3 DNA: TGCGCCAGCAGCAGGGGACTAGCGGGGGGTTCAGATACGCAGTATTTT. It codes for CASSRGLAGGSDTQYF.

The chain combines TRBV7-2 with TRBJ2-7; D might be TRBD2 (5 bases). The V and J ends lost 1 base and 2 bases respectively, with 9 bases between them. This CDR3 has 14 amino acids. Germline loops: CDR1 SGHTA, CDR2 FQGNSA. The CDR3 protein is CASSLERSTYEQYF. Written as DNA, the CDR3 is TGTGCCAGCAGCTTAGAGCGGTCAACCTACGAGCAGTACTTC.